These T cell receptor beta chains were read from a single sample in a study of CD8 T cells in Susac syndrome. MiXCR, applied by TCRdb to the immunoSEQ multiplex PCR reads, yields one record per CDR3 protein. Of roughly 200,000 distinct CDR3 sequences detected, roughly 96% appear once; the ten largest clones hold roughly 0.16%. The sequencing input was CD8+ T cells from PBMCs. These TCRs come from a human donor with multiple sclerosis. Both conserved end residues are part of each CDR3. The order of the fields is clone size, J gene, V gene, D gene, CDR3 DNA, CDR3 protein. The D gene is left open where the match is weak. Size tells how often a clone was seen (once, few, many) or the class of an expanded clone, and some rows leave it out.

clone size: -; J gene: TRBJ2-5; V gene: TRBV11-2; D gene: TRBD2; CDR3 DNA: TGTGCCAGCAGCCCACGCCCCCAGCGGGGGGACCAAGAGACCCAGTACTTC; CDR3 protein: CASSPRPQRGDQETQYF
clone size: -; J gene: TRBJ2-3; V gene: TRBV28; D gene: -; CDR3 DNA: TGTGCCAGCAGTTCAGGGGTGGTTAGCACAGATACGCAGTATTTT; CDR3 protein: CASSSGVVSTDTQYF
clone size: -; J gene: TRBJ1-2; V gene: TRBV3-1; D gene: -; CDR3 DNA: TGTGCCAGCAGCCAATTGCCAGGGGCAGACTATGGCTACACCTTC; CDR3 protein: CASSQLPGADYGYTF
clone size: -; J gene: TRBJ2-7; V gene: TRBV5-4; D gene: -; CDR3 DNA: TGTGCCTTCTCCCCGGGACTTAGCTCCTACGAGCAGTACTTC; CDR3 protein: CAFSPGLSSYEQYF
clone size: -; J gene: TRBJ2-1; V gene: TRBV10-3; D gene: TRBD2; CDR3 DNA: TGTGCCATCAGCTGGACTAGCGGGAATGAGCAGTTCTTC; CDR3 protein: CAISWTSGNEQFF
clone size: -; J gene: TRBJ2-5; V gene: TRBV11-2; D gene: -; CDR3 DNA: TGTGCCAGCAGCTTTTGGAGAAATCCGAAAGAGACCCAGTACTTC; CDR3 protein: CASSFWRNPKETQYF
clone size: -; J gene: TRBJ2-7; V gene: TRBV29-1; D gene: TRBD1; CDR3 DNA: TGCAGCGTTGAGACAGGGGACTTCTCCTACGAGCAGTACTTC; CDR3 protein: CSVETGDFSYEQYF
clone size: -; J gene: TRBJ2-1; V gene: TRBV29-1; D gene: -; CDR3 DNA: TGCAGCGTTGACGGGTCCTACAATGAGCAGTTCTTC; CDR3 protein: CSVDGSYNEQFF
clone size: -; J gene: TRBJ2-1; V gene: TRBV7-9; D gene: -; CDR3 DNA: TGTGCCAGCAGCTTTTCATCGGAGAGAGCAGACCACAATGAGCAGTTCTTC; CDR3 protein: CASSFSSERADHNEQFF
clone size: -; J gene: TRBJ1-1; V gene: TRBV6-5; D gene: -; CDR3 DNA: TGTGCCAGCCTCCCCCGTGCAGGGCCGAACACTGAAGCTTTCTTT; CDR3 protein: CASLPRAGPNTEAFF
clone size: -; J gene: TRBJ2-4; V gene: TRBV29-1; D gene: -; CDR3 DNA: TGCAGCGTATCCGGGACGCGGAACATTCAGTACTTC; CDR3 protein: CSVSGTRNIQYF
clone size: -; J gene: TRBJ2-7; V gene: TRBV9; D gene: -; CDR3 DNA: TGTGCCAGCAGCGTCAGTTCGACAGTCGGCTCCCATGGGCAGTACTTC; CDR3 protein: CASSVSSTVGSHGQYF
clone size: -; J gene: TRBJ2-7; V gene: TRBV9; D gene: TRBD1; CDR3 DNA: TGTGCCAGCAGCGTTAGTGGGACAGGGACATCCTACGAGCAGTACTTC; CDR3 protein: CASSVSGTGTSYEQYF
clone size: -; J gene: TRBJ2-1; V gene: TRBV13; D gene: -; CDR3 DNA: TGTGCCAGCAGCTCGAAGGAGGGGCCGTACTGGCATGAGCAGTTCTTC; CDR3 protein: CASSSKEGPYWHEQFF
clone size: -; J gene: TRBJ2-3; V gene: TRBV20-1; D gene: TRBD2; CDR3 DNA: TGCAGTGCTAACCCATCGACTAGCGGCAACACAGATACGCAGTATTTT; CDR3 protein: CSANPSTSGNTDTQYF
clone size: -; J gene: TRBJ1-2; V gene: TRBV29-1; D gene: -; CDR3 DNA: TGCAGCGTTGAAGATAGGGACATTATCCACTATGGCTACACCTTC; CDR3 protein: CSVEDRDIIHYGYTF
clone size: once; J gene: TRBJ1-6; V gene: TRBV2; D gene: -; CDR3 DNA: TGTGCCAGCAGCCGGGACGGCGACTATAATTCACCCCTCCACTTT; CDR3 protein: CASSRDGDYNSPLHF
clone size: -; J gene: TRBJ2-7; V gene: TRBV2; D gene: -; CDR3 DNA: TGTGCCAGCAAGACAGCCCCCTACGAGCAGTACTTC; CDR3 protein: CASKTAPYEQYF
clone size: -; J gene: TRBJ2-2; V gene: TRBV24-1; D gene: -; CDR3 DNA: TGTGCCACCAGTGATTTGGACCGGGGATGGGAGCTGTTTTTT; CDR3 protein: CATSDLDRGWELFF
clone size: -; J gene: TRBJ2-7; V gene: TRBV7-8; D gene: TRBD1; CDR3 DNA: TGTGCCAGCAGCTCTCCGGGACAGCAAACCTACGAGCAGTACTTC; CDR3 protein: CASSSPGQQTYEQYF
clone size: -; J gene: TRBJ1-5; V gene: TRBV7-2; D gene: TRBD1; CDR3 DNA: TGTGCCAGCAGGACAGGGGGTCAGCCCCAGCATTTT; CDR3 protein: CASRTGGQPQHF
clone size: -; J gene: TRBJ2-2; V gene: TRBV4-1; D gene: -; CDR3 DNA: TGCGCCAGCAGCGCAGGATCGAGAGTCGGGACCGGGGAGCTGTTTTTT; CDR3 protein: CASSAGSRVGTGELFF
clone size: -; J gene: TRBJ1-1; V gene: TRBV12-3/TRBV12-4; D gene: -; CDR3 DNA: TGTGCCAGCAGTTTGGGGGGGGCGAGGGTCACTGAAGCTTTCTTT; CDR3 protein: CASSLGGARVTEAFF
clone size: -; J gene: TRBJ1-5; V gene: TRBV13; D gene: TRBD1; CDR3 DNA: TGTGCCAGCAGCTTAGGTTCAGGGGGGGATCAGCCCCAGCATTTT; CDR3 protein: CASSLGSGGDQPQHF
clone size: -; J gene: TRBJ2-1; V gene: TRBV5-5; D gene: -; CDR3 DNA: TGTGCCAGCAGCTTGGCCGGTTCTGAGCAGTTCTTC; CDR3 protein: CASSLAGSEQFF
clone size: -; J gene: TRBJ2-5; V gene: TRBV12-5; D gene: -; CDR3 DNA: TGTGCTAGTGGTTTGACAGGGTCGCGAGAGACCCAGTACTTC; CDR3 protein: CASGLTGSRETQYF
clone size: -; J gene: TRBJ2-5; V gene: TRBV30; D gene: TRBD2; CDR3 DNA: TGTGCTTGGACTAGCGGTTCACAAGAGACCCAGTACTTC; CDR3 protein: CAWTSGSQETQYF
clone size: -; J gene: TRBJ2-3; V gene: TRBV4-1; D gene: -; CDR3 DNA: TGCGCCAGCAGCCATGAGGGACTCATCCCCCCCACAGATACGCAGTATTTT; CDR3 protein: CASSHEGLIPPTDTQYF
clone size: -; J gene: TRBJ1-2; V gene: TRBV5-1; D gene: TRBD1; CDR3 DNA: TGCGCCAGCAGCTTGCTAGACAGGGTTGACTATGGCTACACCTTC; CDR3 protein: CASSLLDRVDYGYTF
clone size: -; J gene: TRBJ1-5; V gene: TRBV4-1; D gene: -; CDR3 DNA: TGCGCCAGCACTCAACACGGCCCCCAGGCAAGGGGGAATTGGGGCAATCAGCCCCAGCATTTT; CDR3 protein: CASTQHGPQARGNWGNQPQHF
clone size: -; J gene: TRBJ1-1; V gene: TRBV29-1; D gene: -; CDR3 DNA: TGCAGCGTTAAACGGGAGAACACTGAAGCTTTCTTT; CDR3 protein: CSVKRENTEAFF
clone size: -; J gene: TRBJ2-3; V gene: TRBV12-3/TRBV12-4; D gene: TRBD2; CDR3 DNA: TGTGCCAGCAGTTTAGTGACTAGCATTCGCACAGATACGCAGTATTTT; CDR3 protein: CASSLVTSIRTDTQYF
clone size: -; J gene: TRBJ2-7; V gene: TRBV3-1; D gene: TRBD2; CDR3 DNA: TGTGCCAGCAGCCAAGATCTACTAGCGGGAGAAGAGCAGTACTTC; CDR3 protein: CASSQDLLAGEEQYF
clone size: -; J gene: TRBJ1-1; V gene: TRBV13; D gene: -; CDR3 DNA: TGTGCCAGCAGCTTACTGGCAGCGAACACTGAAGCTTTCTTT; CDR3 protein: CASSLLAANTEAFF
clone size: -; J gene: TRBJ2-6; V gene: TRBV29-1; D gene: -; CDR3 DNA: TGCAGCGCCATGCCCGTTTCTGGGGCCAACGTCCTGACTTTC; CDR3 protein: CSAMPVSGANVLTF
clone size: -; J gene: TRBJ2-3; V gene: TRBV7-3; D gene: TRBD2; CDR3 DNA: TGTGCCAGCAGCTCAGCGGGAGGCACAGATACGCAGTATTTT; CDR3 protein: CASSSAGGTDTQYF
clone size: -; J gene: TRBJ1-6; V gene: TRBV11-2; D gene: -; CDR3 DNA: TGTGCCAGCGCCGATAGGGAAGCGAATTCACCCCTCCACTTT; CDR3 protein: CASADREANSPLHF
clone size: -; J gene: TRBJ2-5; V gene: TRBV12-3/TRBV12-4; D gene: -; CDR3 DNA: TGTGCCAGCACCCAGGACGGAGCGGTGGGGGAGACCCAGTACTTC; CDR3 protein: CASTQDGAVGETQYF
clone size: -; J gene: TRBJ2-6; V gene: TRBV7-9; D gene: -; CDR3 DNA: TGTGCCAGCAGCCCCCTTGGTGGATTAACCTCTGGGGCCAACGTCCTGACTTTC; CDR3 protein: CASSPLGGLTSGANVLTF
clone size: -; J gene: TRBJ1-1; V gene: TRBV30; D gene: -; CDR3 DNA: TGTGCCTGGAGCCCCCTGGGCAGGGAGAACACTGAAGCTTTCTTT; CDR3 protein: CAWSPLGRENTEAFF
clone size: -; J gene: TRBJ2-5; V gene: TRBV5-4; D gene: -; CDR3 DNA: TGTGCCAGCAGCTTGTTTGACGACCAAGAGACCCAGTACTTC; CDR3 protein: CASSLFDDQETQYF
clone size: -; J gene: TRBJ2-1; V gene: TRBV29-1; D gene: TRBD2; CDR3 DNA: TGCAGCGTTAATATCGGACTAGACCTCACGAATGAGCAGTTCTTC; CDR3 protein: CSVNIGLDLTNEQFF